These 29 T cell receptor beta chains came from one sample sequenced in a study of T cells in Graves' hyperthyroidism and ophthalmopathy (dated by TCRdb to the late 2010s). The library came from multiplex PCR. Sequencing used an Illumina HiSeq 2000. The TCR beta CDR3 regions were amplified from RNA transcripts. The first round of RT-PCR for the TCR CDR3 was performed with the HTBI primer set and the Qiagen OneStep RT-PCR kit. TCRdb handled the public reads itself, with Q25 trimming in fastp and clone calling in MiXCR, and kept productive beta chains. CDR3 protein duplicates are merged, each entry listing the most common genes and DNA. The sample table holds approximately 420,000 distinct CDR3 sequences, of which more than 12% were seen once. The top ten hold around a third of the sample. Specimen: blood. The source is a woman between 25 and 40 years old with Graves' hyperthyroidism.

The CDR3 nucleotides read TGTGCCAGTAGTACCCTAGCGCCCTCCTACGAGCAGTACTTC. Translated, it gives CASSTLAPSYEQYF. The chain recombines TRBV19 with TRBJ2-7; maybe TRBD2 (6 bases). Germline CDR1 is LNHDA and CDR2 is SQIVND (reference sequence). Trimming left V 4 bases short and J 0 bases short, with 10 bases between. The CDR3 is 14 residues long.

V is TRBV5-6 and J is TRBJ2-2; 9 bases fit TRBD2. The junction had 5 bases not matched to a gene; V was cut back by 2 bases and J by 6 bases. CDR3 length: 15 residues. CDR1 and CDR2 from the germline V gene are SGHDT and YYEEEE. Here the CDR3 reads CASSFLREGAGELFF. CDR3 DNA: TGTGCCAGCAGCTTCTTGCGGGAGGGTGCCGGGGAGCTGTTTTTT.

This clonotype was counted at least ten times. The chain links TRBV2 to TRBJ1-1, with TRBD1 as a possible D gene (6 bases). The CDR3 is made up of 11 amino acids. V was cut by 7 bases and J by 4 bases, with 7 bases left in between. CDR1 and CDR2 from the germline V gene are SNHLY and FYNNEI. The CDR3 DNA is TGTGCCAGCAAGGGGGGCACTGAAGCTTTCTTT. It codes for CASKGGTEAFF.

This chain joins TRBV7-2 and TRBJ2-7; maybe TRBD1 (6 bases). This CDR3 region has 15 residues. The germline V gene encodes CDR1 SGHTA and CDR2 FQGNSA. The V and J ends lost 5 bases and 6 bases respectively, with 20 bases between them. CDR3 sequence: CASSPGAGRRGEQYF. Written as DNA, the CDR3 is TGTGCCAGCAGCCCAGGGGCGGGCCGCCGCGGCGAGCAGTACTTC.

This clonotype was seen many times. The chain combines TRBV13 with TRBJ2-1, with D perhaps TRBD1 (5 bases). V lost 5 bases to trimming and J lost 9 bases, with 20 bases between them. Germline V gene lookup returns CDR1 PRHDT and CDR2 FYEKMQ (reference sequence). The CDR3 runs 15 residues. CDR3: CASSSRQRTIGEQFF. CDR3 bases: TGTGCCAGCAGCAGCCGCCAAAGGACAATCGGTGAGCAGTTCTTC.

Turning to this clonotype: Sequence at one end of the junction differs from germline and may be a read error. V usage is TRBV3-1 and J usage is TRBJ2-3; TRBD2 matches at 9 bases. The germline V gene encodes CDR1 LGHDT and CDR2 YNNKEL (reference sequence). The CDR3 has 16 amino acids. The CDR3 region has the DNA TGTGCCAGCAGCCACCGGCTAGCGGGAAGCACAAATACGCAGTATTTT. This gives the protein CASSHRLAGSTNTQYF.

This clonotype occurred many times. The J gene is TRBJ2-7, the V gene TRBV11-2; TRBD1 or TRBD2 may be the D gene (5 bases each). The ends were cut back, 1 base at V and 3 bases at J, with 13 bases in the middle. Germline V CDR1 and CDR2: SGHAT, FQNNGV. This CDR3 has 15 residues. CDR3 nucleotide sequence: TGTGCCAGCAGCTTAGTCCCGGGACGGAACTACGAGCAGTACTTC. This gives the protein CASSLVPGRNYEQYF.

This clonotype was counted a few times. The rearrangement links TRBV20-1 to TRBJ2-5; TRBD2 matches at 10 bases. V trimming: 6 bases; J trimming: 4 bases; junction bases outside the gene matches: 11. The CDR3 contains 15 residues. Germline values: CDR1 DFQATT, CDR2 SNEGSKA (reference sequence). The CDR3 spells CSADRLAGATETQYF. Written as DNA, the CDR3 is TGCAGTGCCGACCGGCTAGCGGGAGCGACAGAGACCCAGTACTTC.

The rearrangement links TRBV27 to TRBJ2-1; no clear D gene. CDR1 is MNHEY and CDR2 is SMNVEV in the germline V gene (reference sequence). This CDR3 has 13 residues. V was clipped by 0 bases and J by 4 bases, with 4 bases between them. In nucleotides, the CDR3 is TGTGCCAGCAGTTTATCCATGTACAATGAGCAGTTCTTC. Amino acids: CASSLSMYNEQFF.

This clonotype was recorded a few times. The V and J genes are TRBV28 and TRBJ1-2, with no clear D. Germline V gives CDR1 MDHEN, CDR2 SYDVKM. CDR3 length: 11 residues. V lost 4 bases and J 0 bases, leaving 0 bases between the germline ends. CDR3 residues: CASSSNYGYTF. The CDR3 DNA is TGTGCCAGCAGTTCTAACTATGGCTACACCTTC.

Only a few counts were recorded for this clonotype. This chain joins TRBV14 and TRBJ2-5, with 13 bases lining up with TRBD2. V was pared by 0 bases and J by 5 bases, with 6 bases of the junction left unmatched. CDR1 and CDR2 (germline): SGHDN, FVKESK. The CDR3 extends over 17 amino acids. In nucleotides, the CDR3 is TGTGCCAGCAGCCAAGAATCAGGACTAGCGGGAGTTGAGACCCAGTACTTC. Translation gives CASSQESGLAGVETQYF.

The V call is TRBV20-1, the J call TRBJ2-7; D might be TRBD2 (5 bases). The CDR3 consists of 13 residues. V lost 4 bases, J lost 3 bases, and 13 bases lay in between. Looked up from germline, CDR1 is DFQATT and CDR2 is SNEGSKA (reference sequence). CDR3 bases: TGCAGTGCTAACTCTAGCACATACTACGAGCAGTACTTC. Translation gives CSANSSTYYEQYF.

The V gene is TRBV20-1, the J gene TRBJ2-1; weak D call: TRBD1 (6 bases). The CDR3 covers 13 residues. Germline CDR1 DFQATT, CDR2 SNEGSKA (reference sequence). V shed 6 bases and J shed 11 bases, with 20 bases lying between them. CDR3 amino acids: CSAIRGAPNKQFF. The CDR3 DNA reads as TGCAGTGCCATCAGGGGAGCCCCTAATAAGCAGTTCTTC.

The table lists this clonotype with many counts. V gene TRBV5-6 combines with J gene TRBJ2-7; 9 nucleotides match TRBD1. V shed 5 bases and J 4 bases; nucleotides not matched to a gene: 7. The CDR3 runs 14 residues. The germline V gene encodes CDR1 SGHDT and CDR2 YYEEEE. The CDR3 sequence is CASRSGTGFYEQYF. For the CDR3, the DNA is TGTGCCAGCAGGTCCGGGACAGGGTTTTACGAGCAGTACTTC.

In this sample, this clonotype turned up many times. The CDR3 nucleotides are TGCAGTGCTGGAGCGGGTTGGTCCTACGAGCAGTACTTC. Translation: CSAGAGWSYEQYF. This rearrangement joins TRBV20-1 to TRBJ2-7; D is perhaps TRBD2 (6 bases). The germline gives CDR1 DFQATT, CDR2 SNEGSKA (reference sequence). The CDR3 is 13 amino acids. The V and J ends lost 5 bases and 1 base respectively, with 12 bases between them.

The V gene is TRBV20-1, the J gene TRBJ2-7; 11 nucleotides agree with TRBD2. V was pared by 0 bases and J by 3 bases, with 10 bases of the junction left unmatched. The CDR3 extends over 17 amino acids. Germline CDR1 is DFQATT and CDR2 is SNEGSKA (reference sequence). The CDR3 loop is CSARDLGGTSGFYEQYF. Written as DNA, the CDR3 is TGCAGTGCTAGAGATCTCGGGGGGACTAGCGGCTTCTACGAGCAGTACTTC.

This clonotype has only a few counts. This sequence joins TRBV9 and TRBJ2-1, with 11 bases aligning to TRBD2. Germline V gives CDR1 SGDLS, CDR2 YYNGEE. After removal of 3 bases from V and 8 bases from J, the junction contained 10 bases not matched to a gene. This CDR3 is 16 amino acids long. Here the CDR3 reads CASSATLAGGVYEQFF. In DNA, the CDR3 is TGTGCCAGCAGCGCAACCCTAGCGGGAGGAGTTTATGAGCAGTTCTTC.

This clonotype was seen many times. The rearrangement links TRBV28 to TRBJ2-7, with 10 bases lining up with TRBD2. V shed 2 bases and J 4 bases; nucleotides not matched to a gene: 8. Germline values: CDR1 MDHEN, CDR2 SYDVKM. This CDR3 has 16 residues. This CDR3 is CASSLHPGGLAYEQYF. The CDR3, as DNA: TGTGCCAGCAGTTTACACCCAGGGGGACTAGCGTACGAGCAGTACTTC. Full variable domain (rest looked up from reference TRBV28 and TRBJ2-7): DVKVTQSSRYLVKRTGEKVFLECVQDMDHENMFWYRQDPGLGLRLIYFSYDVKMKEKGDIPEGYSVSREKKERFSLILESASTNQTSMYLCASSLHPGGLAYEQYFGPGTRLTVT.

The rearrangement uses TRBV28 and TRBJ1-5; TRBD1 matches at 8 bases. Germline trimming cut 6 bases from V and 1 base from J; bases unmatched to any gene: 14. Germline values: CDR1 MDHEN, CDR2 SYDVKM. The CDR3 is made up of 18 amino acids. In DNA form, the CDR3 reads TGTGCCAGCAGAAGAAGGCGACGGGACAGGCTAAGCAATCAGCCCCAGCATTTT. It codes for CASRRRRRDRLSNQPQHF.

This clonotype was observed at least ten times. The CDR3 loop reads CSVARDSWTEAFF. For the CDR3, the DNA is TGCAGCGTTGCCCGGGACAGCTGGACTGAAGCTTTCTTT. This rearrangement joins TRBV29-1 to TRBJ1-1; 7 positions match TRBD1. The CDR3 consists of 13 residues. The V gene's germline CDR1 is SQVTM and CDR2 ANQGSEA. Germline trimming cut 4 bases from V and 5 bases from J; bases unmatched to any gene: 7.

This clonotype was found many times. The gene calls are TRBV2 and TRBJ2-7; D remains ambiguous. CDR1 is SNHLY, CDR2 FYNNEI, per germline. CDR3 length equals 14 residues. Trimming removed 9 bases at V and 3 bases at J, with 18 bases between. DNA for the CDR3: TGTGCCAGTCAACAGTTGGCGGAAAACTACGAGCAGTACTTC. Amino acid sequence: CASQQLAENYEQYF.

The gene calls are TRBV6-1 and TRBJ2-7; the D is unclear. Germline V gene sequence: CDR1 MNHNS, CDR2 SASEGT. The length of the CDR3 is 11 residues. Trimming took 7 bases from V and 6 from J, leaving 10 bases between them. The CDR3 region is CASMRLVEQYF. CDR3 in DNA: TGTGCCAGCATGCGTTTGGTCGAGCAGTACTTC.

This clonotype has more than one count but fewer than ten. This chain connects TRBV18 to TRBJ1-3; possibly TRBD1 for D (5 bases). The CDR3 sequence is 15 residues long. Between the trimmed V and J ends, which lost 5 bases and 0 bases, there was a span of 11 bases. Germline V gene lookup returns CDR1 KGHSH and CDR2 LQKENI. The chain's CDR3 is CASSSGTDSGNTIYF. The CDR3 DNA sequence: TGTGCCAGCTCAAGCGGGACGGACTCTGGAAACACCATATATTTT.

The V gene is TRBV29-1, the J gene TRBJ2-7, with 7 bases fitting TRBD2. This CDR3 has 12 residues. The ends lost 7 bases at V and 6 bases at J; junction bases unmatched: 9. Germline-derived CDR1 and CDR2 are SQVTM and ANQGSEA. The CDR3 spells CSGSGKGGEQYF. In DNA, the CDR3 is TGCAGCGGAAGCGGGAAGGGCGGCGAGCAGTACTTC.

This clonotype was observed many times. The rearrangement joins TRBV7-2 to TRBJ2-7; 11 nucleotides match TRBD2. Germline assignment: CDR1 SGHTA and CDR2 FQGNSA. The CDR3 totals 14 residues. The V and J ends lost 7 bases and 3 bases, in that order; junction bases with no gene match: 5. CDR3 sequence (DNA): TGTGCCAGCACCCCTAGCGGGAGGATCTACGAGCAGTACTTC. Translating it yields CASTPSGRIYEQYF.

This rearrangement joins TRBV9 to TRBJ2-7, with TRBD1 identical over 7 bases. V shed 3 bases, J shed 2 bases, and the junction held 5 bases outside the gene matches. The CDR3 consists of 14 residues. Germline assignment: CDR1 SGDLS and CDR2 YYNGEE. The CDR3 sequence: CASSETGSTYEQYF. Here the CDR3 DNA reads TGTGCCAGCAGCGAGACAGGGAGCACCTACGAGCAGTACTTC. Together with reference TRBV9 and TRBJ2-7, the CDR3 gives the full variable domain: DSGVTQTPKHLITATGQRVTLRCSPRSGDLSVYWYQQSLDQGLQFLIQYYNGEERAKGNILERFSAQQFPDLHSELNLSSLELGDSALYFCASSETGSTYEQYFGPGTRLTVT.

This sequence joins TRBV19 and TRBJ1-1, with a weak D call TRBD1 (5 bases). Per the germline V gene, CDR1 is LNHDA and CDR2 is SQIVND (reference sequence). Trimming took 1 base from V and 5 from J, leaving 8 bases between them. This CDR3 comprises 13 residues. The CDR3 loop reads CASSIVRGTEAFF. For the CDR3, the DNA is TGTGCCAGTAGTATAGTGAGGGGAACTGAAGCTTTCTTT. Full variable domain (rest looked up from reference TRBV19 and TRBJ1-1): DGGITQSPKYLFRKEGQNVTLSCEQNLNHDAMYWYRQDPGQGLRLIYYSQIVNDFQKGDIAEGYSVSREKKESFPLTVTSAQKNPTAFYLCASSIVRGTEAFFGQGTRLTVV.

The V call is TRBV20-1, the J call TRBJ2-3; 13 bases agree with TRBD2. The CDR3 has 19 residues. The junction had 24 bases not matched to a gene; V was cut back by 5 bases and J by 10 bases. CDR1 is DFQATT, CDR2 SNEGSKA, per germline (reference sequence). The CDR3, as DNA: TGCAGTGCTGCCGGGACTAGCGGGACCCGAACCGCATCTCCCGATTCGCAGTATTTT. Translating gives CSAAGTSGTRTASPDSQYF.

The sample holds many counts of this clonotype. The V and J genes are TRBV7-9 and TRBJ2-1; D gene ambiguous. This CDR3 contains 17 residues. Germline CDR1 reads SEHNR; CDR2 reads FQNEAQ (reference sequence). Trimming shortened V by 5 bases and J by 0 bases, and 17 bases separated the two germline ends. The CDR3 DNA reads TGTGCCAGCAGCGTCGCGCCGGGCAGGCGCTCCTACAATGAGCAGTTCTTC. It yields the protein CASSVAPGRRSYNEQFF.